Sequencing of this T cell receptor (beta chain) was carried out in a study of T-cell reconstitution after alpha-beta-depleted transplantation in children. The CDR3 sequence is 14 residues long. V dropped 7 bases and J dropped 4 bases, with 16 bases sitting between them. CDR1 is MNHEY and CDR2 is SVGAGI in the germline V gene. Unique molecular identifiers featured in how the TCRbeta library was prepared. MiXCR, run by TCRdb on the PCR reads, gives a single entry per CDR3 protein. The sample lists about half a million distinct CDR3 sequences, approximately 12% occurring once. This clonotype appeared many times.

This receptor was obtained from a human donor who donated a stem cell graft to a child with combined immunodeficiency. This specimen consisted of PBMCs from the stem cell graft donor, obtained from the stem cell graft. The chain uses TRBV6-5 and TRBJ1-1, with a tentative D call TRBD1 (5 bases). The CDR3 DNA follows: TGTGCCAGCACGGGGGGGGACGGGGCCACTGAAGCTTTCTTT. This sequence encodes CASTGGDGATEAFF.